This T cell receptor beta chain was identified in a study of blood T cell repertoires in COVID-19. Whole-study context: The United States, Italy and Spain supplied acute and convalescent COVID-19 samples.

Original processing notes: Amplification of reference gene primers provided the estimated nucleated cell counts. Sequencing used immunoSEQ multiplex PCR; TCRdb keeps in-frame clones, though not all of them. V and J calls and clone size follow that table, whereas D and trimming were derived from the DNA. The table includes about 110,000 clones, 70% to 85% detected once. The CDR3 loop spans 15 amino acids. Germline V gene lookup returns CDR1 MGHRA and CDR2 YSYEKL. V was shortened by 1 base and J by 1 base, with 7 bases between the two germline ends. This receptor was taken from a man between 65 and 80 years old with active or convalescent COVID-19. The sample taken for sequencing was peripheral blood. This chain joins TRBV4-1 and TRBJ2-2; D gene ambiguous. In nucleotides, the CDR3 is TGCGCCAGCAGCCAAGGACATCTGAACACCGGGGAGCTGTTTTTT. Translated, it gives CASSQGHLNTGELFF.